This TCR beta chain was observed in a study of lymphopenia after photon versus proton radiotherapy. Study-wide results and limits: Oligoclonal CD8+ Temra expansion after nadir drove photon patients' diversity drop. In patients who died, overall survival fell as post-nadir TCR diversity dropped more. Only patients who died were analyzed for survival; proton advantage is unproven.

A note on this clone: The target antigen is unknown.

V was cut by 5 bases and J by 4 bases, with 3 bases left in between. Germline CDR1 SGHVS, CDR2 FNYEAQ. CDR3 length: 11 residues. TCRdb's copy holds only in-frame clones and misses some; the assay was immunoSEQ multiplex PCR. The sample has 60,000 or so clones, approximately 86% seen once. This clonotype originated in a man aged 80 or over with esophageal cancer. The chain joins TRBV7-6 to TRBJ1-3; D is undetermined. The specimen comprised peripheral blood, sampled from a patient treated with proton-based radiotherapy. The CDR3 loop is CASSPGNTIYF. The CDR3 DNA follows: TGTGCCAGCAGCCCCGGAAACACCATATATTTT.